One and the same sample provided the 14 T cell receptor beta chains below, sequenced in a study of early T cells in non-severe SARS-CoV-2 infection. TCRdb reprocessed the 5' RACE reads via MiXCR and lists one record per CDR3 protein. This table has around 70,000 distinct CDR3 sequences, 9.1% appearing once. Sequencing was performed on whole blood. All receptors derive from an adult who was a healthcare worker with PCR-confirmed SARS-CoV-2 infection or an uninfected control (not recorded which).

The chain carries TRBV14 and TRBJ1-2; unclear D gene. From germline, CDR1 is SGHDN and CDR2 FVKESK. The CDR3 consists of 15 residues. V lost 4 bases and J lost 3, with 15 bases in between. This chain's CDR3 is CASSRLGRLDYGYTF. In DNA form, the CDR3 reads TGTGCCAGCAGCCGATTAGGGCGGCTGGACTATGGCTACACCTTC.

This clonotype has more than one count but fewer than ten. The chain carries TRBV5-1 and TRBJ2-1; TRBD2 agrees at 8 bases. Trimming at V came to 0 bases and at J to 0 bases, leaving 2 bases not matched to a gene. The germline gives CDR1 SGHRS, CDR2 YFSETQ. This CDR3 contains 16 residues. The DNA for the CDR3 is TGCGCCAGCAGCTTGGAAGCGGGAGTCTCCTACAATGAGCAGTTCTTC. Translated: CASSLEAGVSYNEQFF.

This clonotype was observed many times. The chain carries TRBV7-2 and TRBJ2-5, with TRBD1 matching over 10 bases. The CDR3 extends over 16 amino acids. J gave up 3 bases and V 3 bases, and 7 bases lay outside the gene matches. Germline V lookup: CDR1 SGHTA, CDR2 FQGNSA. The DNA of the CDR3 is TGTGCCAGCAGCTTGAACTCCGGGACAGGGGAAGAGACCCAGTACTTC. Its translation: CASSLNSGTGEETQYF. Variable domain in full (rest from reference TRBV7-2 and TRBJ2-5): GAGVSQSPSNKVTEKGKDVELRCDPISGHTALYWYRQSLGQGLEFLIYFQGNSAPDKSGLPSDRFSAERTGGSVSTLTIQRTQQEDSAVYLCASSLNSGTGEETQYFGPGTRLLVL.

This clonotype came up many times. This chain connects TRBV6-4 to TRBJ2-2; 9 nucleotides agree with TRBD2. Germline assignment: CDR1 MRHNA and CDR2 SNTAGT. V was clipped by 3 bases and J by 7 bases; unmatched bases: 3. The CDR3 consists of 14 residues. Written as DNA, the CDR3 is TGTGCCAGCAGTGAAGCGGGAGGCGTCGGGGAGCTGTTTTTT. Amino acid sequence: CASSEAGGVGELFF.

In DNA form, the CDR3 reads TGCAGTGCTAGGGCCAGCTCCTACGAGCAGTACTTC. This gives the protein CSARASSYEQYF. The chain is built from TRBV20-1 and TRBJ2-7; D gene ambiguous. The CDR3 runs 12 residues. Germline V gene lookup returns CDR1 DFQATT and CDR2 SNEGSKA (reference sequence). V was clipped by 3 bases and J by 0 bases, with 6 bases between them.

This clonotype was picked up a small number of times. The V and J genes are TRBV9 and TRBJ2-1, with 9 bases identical to TRBD2. The CDR3 has 16 amino acids. Losses at the gene ends were 0 bases for V and 5 bases for J; bases not matched to a gene: 6. The V gene's germline CDR1 is SGDLS and CDR2 YYNGEE. DNA of the CDR3: TGTGCCAGCAGCGTAGGCATTAGCGGGAGAAACAATGAGCAGTTCTTC. This sequence encodes CASSVGISGRNNEQFF.

In its sample, this clonotype was seen a few times. The V call is TRBV3-1, the J call TRBJ2-3; 8 bases agree with TRBD1. This CDR3 has 15 residues. The germline V gene has CDR1 LGHDT and CDR2 YNNKEL (reference sequence). Trimming took 5 bases from V and 2 from J; bases not matched to a gene: 6. CDR3 coding DNA: TGTGCCAGCAGCACCGGGACAGGACACACAGATACGCAGTATTTT. This encodes CASSTGTGHTDTQYF.

The V gene is TRBV29-1, the J gene TRBJ2-3, with D tentatively TRBD1 or TRBD2 (5 bases each). The V gene lost 4 bases and the J gene lost 0 bases, with 8 bases spanning the gap. The CDR3 is 13 residues long. CDR1 and CDR2 from the germline V gene are SQVTM and ANQGSEA. CDR3 bases: TGCAGCGTTGGAGGGGCGAGCACAGATACGCAGTATTTT. The encoded protein is CSVGGASTDTQYF.

The gene calls are TRBV4-2 and TRBJ2-2; D gene uncertain. Germline V gene data show CDR1 as LGHNA and CDR2 as YNFKEQ. The length of the CDR3 is 15 residues. V lost 1 base and J lost 4, with 10 bases in between. CDR3 bases: TGTGCCAGCAGCCAAGGTACCGAGAGCACCGGGGAGCTGTTTTTT. Translation gives CASSQGTESTGELFF.

This clonotype was counted only a few times. This sequence joins TRBV20-1 and TRBJ2-1; TRBD1 aligns across 10 bases. V lost 6 bases and J lost 7; bases outside the gene matches: 12. Germline V gene data show CDR1 as DFQATT and CDR2 as SNEGSKA (reference sequence). The CDR3 loop spans 15 amino acids. CDR3 loop: CSARRRDRGANEQFF. DNA of the CDR3: TGCAGTGCCCGACGCCGGGACAGGGGAGCGAATGAGCAGTTCTTC.

The rearrangement uses TRBV29-1 and TRBJ2-1; no firm D call. Germline V gene data show CDR1 as SQVTM and CDR2 as ANQGSEA. The germline V and J ends were trimmed by 3 bases and 10 bases, with 13 bases remaining between them. This CDR3 has 12 residues. The CDR3: CSVDSVADEQFF. In DNA form, the CDR3 reads TGCAGCGTTGATTCCGTGGCAGACGAGCAGTTCTTC.

The CDR3 nucleotides read TGTGCCAGCAGCGGTTCAGGGGATCTTTGGACTGAAGCTTTCTTT. Translation gives CASSGSGDLWTEAFF. The chain couples TRBV9 to TRBJ1-1; a possible D gene is TRBD1 (6 bases). V was trimmed by 3 bases and J by 5 bases, leaving 17 bases between them. The CDR3 contains 15 residues. Germline V gene data show CDR1 as SGDLS and CDR2 as YYNGEE.

This clonotype was picked up a small number of times. The chain has TRBV2 and TRBJ2-5, with TRBD2 matching 10 bases. Trimming removed 6 bases from V and 6 bases from J; junction bases left unmatched: 7. This CDR3 spans 14 amino acids. In germline, CDR1 is SNHLY, CDR2 FYNNEI. The CDR3 reads CASSAGLAAKTQYF. The CDR3 coding sequence is TGTGCCAGCAGCGCCGGACTAGCGGCCAAGACCCAGTACTTC.

This clonotype was picked up many times. The chain combines TRBV4-1 with TRBJ2-3; D remains unclear. Germline CDR1 MGHRA, CDR2 YSYEKL. This CDR3 has 16 residues. Deletions cut 1 base from V and 2 bases from J, with 13 bases between. CDR3: CASSQAFRQNTDTQYF. The DNA of the CDR3 is TGCGCCAGCAGCCAAGCGTTTAGGCAAAACACAGATACGCAGTATTTT.